The 10 T cell receptor beta chains below all came from one sample that was sequenced in a study of shared clonotypes between healthy human individuals. Using immunoSEQ multiplex PCR, the repertoire was profiled, and TCRdb retains in-frame clones only, with some absent. This table holds approximately 340,000 clones, over 65% found once. Sequenced material: memory CD4+ T cells sorted from blood. As to subset: CD45RA-negative fraction. The receptors were sampled from a man aged 25-40 years in good health.

The chain has TRBV29-1 and TRBJ2-6; D remains unclear. The germline V gene encodes CDR1 SQVTM and CDR2 ANQGSEA. V lost 7 bases to trimming and J lost 0 bases, with 25 bases between them. This CDR3 has 19 residues. This CDR3 is CSAMAFSGPRFSGANVLTF. The CDR3 nucleotides read TGCAGCGCGATGGCCTTTTCGGGCCCACGATTCTCTGGGGCCAACGTCCTGACTTTC.

J is TRBJ2-3 and V is TRBV9; D gene unclear. V shed 0 bases and J shed 2 bases, with 4 bases lying between them. The CDR3 runs 13 residues. Germline V gene data show CDR1 as SGDLS and CDR2 as YYNGEE. The chain's CDR3 is CASSVANTDTQYF. The CDR3 nucleotides read TGTGCCAGCAGCGTAGCTAACACAGATACGCAGTATTTT.

This chain links TRBV18 with TRBJ2-7; D possibly matches TRBD1 or TRBD2 (5 bases each). The CDR3 contains 16 residues. Germline lookup yields CDR1 KGHSH and CDR2 LQKENI. Trimming stripped 4 bases from V and 3 bases from J, with 19 bases between. CDR3 bases: TGTGCCAGCTCACTGGGAACCGGGACCACAAACTACGAGCAGTACTTC. Amino acids: CASSLGTGTTNYEQYF.

This CDR3 is CASRVTGISKGETQYF. The CDR3 DNA follows: TGTGCCAGCAGGGTCACCGGGATCTCGAAAGGGGAGACCCAGTACTTC. The chain is built from TRBV2 and TRBJ2-5, with a possible D match to TRBD2 (5 bases). The CDR3 is 16 amino acids. The ends were cut back, 6 bases at V and 5 bases at J, with 22 bases in the middle. Per the germline V gene, CDR1 is SNHLY and CDR2 is FYNNEI. The whole variable domain, filled in from reference TRBV2 and TRBJ2-5, reads EPEVTQTPSHQVTQMGQEVILRCVPISNHLYFYWYRQILGQKVEFLVSFYNNEISEKSEIFDDQFSVERPDGSNFTLKIRSTKLEDSAMYFCASRVTGISKGETQYFGPGTRLLVL.

The sample holds a few counts of this clone. One end of the junction does not line up with germline, which may come from a read error. The rearrangement joins TRBV2 to TRBJ2-7; tentative D call: TRBD1 (6 bases). CDR1 SNHLY and CDR2 FYNNEI come from the germline V gene. CDR3 length: 14 amino acids. The CDR3 DNA reads TGTGCCAGCATTGAACAGGGTGCGACCTACGAGCAGTACTTC. It is translated as CASIEQGATYEQYF.

The chain carries TRBV28 and TRBJ2-1, with 9 bases matching TRBD2. This CDR3 contains 17 residues. The germline V gene has CDR1 MDHEN and CDR2 SYDVKM. Trimming took 2 bases from V and 6 from J; bases not matched to a gene: 11. This chain's CDR3 is CASSLPLGSGSSNEQFF. Here the CDR3 DNA reads TGTGCCAGCAGTTTACCCCTGGGTAGCGGGAGCAGCAATGAGCAGTTCTTC.

The chain employs TRBV7-8 and TRBJ2-7; no clear D gene. V lost 4 bases and J lost 5, with 6 bases in between. The CDR3 contains 11 residues. Germline V gene sequence: CDR1 SGHVS, CDR2 FQNEAQ. The CDR3 nucleotides are TGTGCCAGCAGCTCCGCCCACGAGCAGTACTTC. It yields the protein CASSSAHEQYF.

The rearrangement uses TRBV7-9 and TRBJ2-2, with D possibly TRBD1 on 5 matching bases. Trimming shortened V by 3 bases and J by 7 bases, and 9 bases separated the two germline ends. CDR1 and CDR2 (germline): SEHNR, FQNEAQ (reference sequence). The length of the CDR3 is 13 residues. CDR3 in DNA: TGTGCCAGCAGCTTTGGACAAAACGGGGAGCTGTTTTTT. Encoded protein: CASSFGQNGELFF.

This sequence joins TRBV5-1 and TRBJ2-7; tentatively, D is TRBD1 (6 bases). V shed 1 base and J shed 5 bases, with 10 bases lying between them. The CDR3 has 13 amino acids. Germline values: CDR1 SGHRS, CDR2 YFSETQ. In DNA, the CDR3 is TGCGCCAGCAGCTTGACAGGGACCCACGAGCAGTACTTC. Its protein is CASSLTGTHEQYF.

This clone was seen only a few times. V gene TRBV7-9 combines with J gene TRBJ1-3; D is uncertain. This CDR3 has 18 residues. From germline, CDR1 is SEHNR and CDR2 FQNEAQ (reference sequence). The V and J ends lost 4 bases and 4 bases respectively, with 23 bases between them. The CDR3 nucleotides are TGTGCCAGCAGCTCAGGTGGCAGAGTTTCCCTTAGAGGAAACACCATATATTTT. It codes for CASSSGGRVSLRGNTIYF.